This T cell receptor (beta chain) appears in the sequencing data of a study of blood T cells in healthy people across ages. It was with a sample-barcoded 5' primer and a J-beta primer mix that a second PCR of roughly 7 to 12 cycles was run. From the 5' RACE reads, TCRdb called clonotypes with MiXCR, one entry per CDR3 protein. The data hold about 970,000 distinct CDR3 sequences, with roughly 47% observed a single time. V shed 3 bases and J 2 bases; nucleotides not matched to a gene: 6. In germline, CDR1 is LGHNA, CDR2 YNFKEQ. This CDR3 has 15 amino acids. Sequencing was carried out using blood. This chain connects TRBV4-2 to TRBJ2-7; 8 bases line up with TRBD1. This sequence was found in a woman between 55 and 75 years old in good health. The CDR3 DNA reads TGTGCCAGCAGCCATGCTACAGGGGGAGCCTACGAGCAGTACTTC. This gives the protein CASSHATGGAYEQYF.